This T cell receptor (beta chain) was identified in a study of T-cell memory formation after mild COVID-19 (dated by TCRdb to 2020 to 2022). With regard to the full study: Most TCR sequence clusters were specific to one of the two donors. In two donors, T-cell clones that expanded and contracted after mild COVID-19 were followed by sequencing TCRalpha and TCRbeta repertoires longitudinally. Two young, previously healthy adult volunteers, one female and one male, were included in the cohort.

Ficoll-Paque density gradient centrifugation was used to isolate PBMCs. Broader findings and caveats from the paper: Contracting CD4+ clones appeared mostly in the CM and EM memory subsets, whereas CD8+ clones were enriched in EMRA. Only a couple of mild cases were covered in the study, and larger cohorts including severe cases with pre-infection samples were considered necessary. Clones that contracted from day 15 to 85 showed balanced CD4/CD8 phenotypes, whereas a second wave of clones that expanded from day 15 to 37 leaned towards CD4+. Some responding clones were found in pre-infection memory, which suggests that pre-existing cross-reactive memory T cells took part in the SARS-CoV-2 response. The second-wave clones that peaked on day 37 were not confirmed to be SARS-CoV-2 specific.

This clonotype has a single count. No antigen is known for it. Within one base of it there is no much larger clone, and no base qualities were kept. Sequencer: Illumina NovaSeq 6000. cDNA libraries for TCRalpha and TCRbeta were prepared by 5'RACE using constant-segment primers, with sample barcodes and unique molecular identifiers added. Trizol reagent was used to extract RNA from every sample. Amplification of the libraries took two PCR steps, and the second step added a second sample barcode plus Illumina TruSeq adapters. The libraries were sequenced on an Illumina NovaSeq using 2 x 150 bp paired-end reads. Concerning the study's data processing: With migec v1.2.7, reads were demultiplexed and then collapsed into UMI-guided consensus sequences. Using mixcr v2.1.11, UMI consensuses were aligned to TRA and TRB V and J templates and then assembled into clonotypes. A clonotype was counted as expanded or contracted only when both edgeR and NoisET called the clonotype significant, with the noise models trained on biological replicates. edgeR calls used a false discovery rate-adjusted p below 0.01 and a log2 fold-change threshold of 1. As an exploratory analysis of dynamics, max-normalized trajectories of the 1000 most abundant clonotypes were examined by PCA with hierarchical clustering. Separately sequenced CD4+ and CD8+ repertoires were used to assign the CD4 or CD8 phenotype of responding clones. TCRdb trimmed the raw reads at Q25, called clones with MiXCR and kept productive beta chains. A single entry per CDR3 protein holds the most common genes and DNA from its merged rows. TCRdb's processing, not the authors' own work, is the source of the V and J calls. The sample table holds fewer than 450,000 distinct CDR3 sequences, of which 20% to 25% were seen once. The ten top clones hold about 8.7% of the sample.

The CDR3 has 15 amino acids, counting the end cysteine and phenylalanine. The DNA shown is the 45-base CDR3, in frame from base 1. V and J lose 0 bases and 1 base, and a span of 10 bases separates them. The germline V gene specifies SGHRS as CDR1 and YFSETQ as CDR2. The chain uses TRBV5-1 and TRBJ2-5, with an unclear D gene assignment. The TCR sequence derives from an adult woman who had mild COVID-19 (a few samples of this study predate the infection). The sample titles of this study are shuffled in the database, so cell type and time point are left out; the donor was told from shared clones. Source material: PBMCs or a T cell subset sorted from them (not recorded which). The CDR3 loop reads CASSLAFTIQETQYF. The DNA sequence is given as TGCGCCAGCAGCTTGGCCTTCACTATCCAAGAGACCCAGTACTTC.